Below, 30 T cell receptor beta chains from the same sample are listed, as sequenced in a study of cytomegalovirus exposure and HLA in healthy donors. A multiplex PCR was run with 60 Vbeta primers and 13 Jbeta primers. The assay was immunoSEQ multiplex PCR, and TCRdb's table has in-frame clones only and misses some. The sample comprises 150,000 to 200,000 clones, over 65% of which are singletons, and over 1.1% rests with the top ten. Sequences were obtained from PBMCs. The receptors here all came from a man aged 18-30 years in good health and CMV-seronegative.

The rearrangement joins TRBV5-4 to TRBJ1-6; D ambiguous. From germline, CDR1 is SGHNT and CDR2 YYREEE (reference sequence). Trimming stripped 1 base from V and 8 bases from J, with 13 bases between. CDR3 length equals 15 residues. The CDR3 DNA reads as TGTGCCAGCAGCTTGTATGGCAGGAGGGATTCACCCCTCCACTTT. This translates into CASSLYGRRDSPLHF.

This sequence joins TRBV5-1 and TRBJ1-2, with a weak D call TRBD1 (6 bases). This CDR3 spans 16 amino acids. V was trimmed by 0 bases and J by 0 bases, leaving 12 bases between them. Germline CDR1 and CDR2: SGHRS and YFSETQ. CDR3 DNA: TGCGCCAGCAGCTTGGTCCCAGGGGAAGCTAACTATGGCTACACCTTC. Its translation is CASSLVPGEANYGYTF.

In this sample, this clone turned up once. The chain is built from TRBV5-1 and TRBJ2-5; 13 positions agree with TRBD2. The V and J ends lost 3 bases and 6 bases, in that order; junction bases with no gene match: 5. The CDR3 sequence is 15 residues long. Germline V gives CDR1 SGHRS, CDR2 YFSETQ. Written as DNA, the CDR3 is TGCGCCAGCAGCTCCACTAGCGGGGGGGCGAAGACCCAGTACTTC. It specifies CASSSTSGGAKTQYF. The entire variable domain, with the rest obtained from reference TRBV5-1 and TRBJ2-5, is as follows: KAGVTQTPRYLIKTRGQQVTLSCSPISGHRSVSWYQQTPGQGLQFLFEYFSETQRNKGNFPGRFSGRQFSNSRSEMNVSTLELGDSALYLCASSSTSGGAKTQYFGPGTRLLVL.

This clone appeared once. The V and J genes are TRBV4-3 and TRBJ2-3; TRBD1 is a possible D gene (5 bases). The CDR3 spans 15 residues. CDR1 and CDR2 (germline): LGHNA, YSLEER. Trimming shortened V by 7 bases and J by 1 base, and 15 bases separated the two germline ends. The CDR3 protein is CASTPGRDGTDTQYF. CDR3 coding DNA: TGCGCCAGCACCCCCGGCAGGGATGGCACAGATACGCAGTATTTT.

J is TRBJ2-2 and V is TRBV7-2, with D possibly being TRBD1 (6 bases). With 7 bases removed from V and 12 bases from J, the gap between germline ends came to 18 bases. This CDR3 has 13 residues. Per germline, CDR1 SGHTA and CDR2 FQGNSA. CDR3 coding DNA: TGTGCCAGCATCGGGACAAGACGCGAGAAGCTGTTTTTT. This codes for CASIGTRREKLFF. The full variable domain, rest sourced from reference TRBV7-2 and TRBJ2-2, is GAGVSQSPSNKVTEKGKDVELRCDPISGHTALYWYRQSLGQGLEFLIYFQGNSAPDKSGLPSDRFSAERTGGSVSTLTIQRTQQEDSAVYLCASIGTRREKLFFGEGSRLTVL.

This clone was picked up a small number of times. The chain uses TRBV6-5 and TRBJ2-1; TRBD1 might be the D (6 bases). This CDR3 has 15 amino acids. Germline loops: CDR1 MNHEY, CDR2 SVGAGI. Trimming stripped 0 bases from V and 2 bases from J, with 8 bases between. DNA for the CDR3: TGTGCCAGCAGTTACTCGGGACATCCCTACAATGAGCAGTTCTTC. Its protein is CASSYSGHPYNEQFF.

The chain has TRBV6-6 and TRBJ2-2; D remains ambiguous. Per germline, CDR1 MNHNY and CDR2 SVGAGI (reference sequence). CDR3 length equals 15 residues. The germline V and J ends were trimmed by 3 bases and 4 bases, with 12 bases remaining between them. The CDR3 reads CASSYVVRGTGELFF. In DNA form, the CDR3 reads TGTGCCAGCAGTTATGTTGTTAGAGGCACCGGGGAGCTGTTTTTT.

The CDR3 DNA reads TGTGCCATCCACCCACTAGCGGGGGCCACAGATACGCAGTATTTT. Its protein is CAIHPLAGATDTQYF. The V and J genes are TRBV7-6 and TRBJ2-3; 11 bases match TRBD2. The CDR3 length is 15 residues. V was clipped by 10 bases and J by 2 bases; unmatched bases: 8. CDR1 SGHVS and CDR2 FNYEAQ come from the germline V gene.

The chain has TRBV13 and TRBJ1-4, with D unresolved. Germline V lookup: CDR1 PRHDT, CDR2 FYEKMQ (reference sequence). The CDR3 runs to 13 residues. Between the trimmed V and J ends, which lost 3 bases and 6 bases, there was a span of 8 bases. The CDR3 nucleotides are TGTGCCAGCAGCTTGGGGAGGGATGAAAAACTGTTTTTT. Its protein product is CASSLGRDEKLFF. The full variable domain, with the rest looked up from reference TRBV13 and TRBJ1-4, is AAGVIQSPRHLIKEKRETATLKCYPIPRHDTVYWYQQGPGQDPQFLISFYEKMQSDKGSIPDRFSAQQFSDYHSELNMSSLELGDSALYFCASSLGRDEKLFFGSGTQLSVL.

The rearrangement uses TRBV5-6 and TRBJ2-7; the match to TRBD2 covers 12 bases. Per germline, CDR1 SGHDT and CDR2 YYEEEE. CDR3 length equals 15 residues. The V and J ends lost 0 bases and 6 bases, in that order; junction bases with no gene match: 4. The CDR3 loop is CASSLGWTSGTEQYF. As DNA, the CDR3 is TGTGCCAGCAGCTTGGGTTGGACTAGCGGGACCGAGCAGTACTTC. The whole variable domain, filled in from reference TRBV5-6 and TRBJ2-7, reads DAGVTQSPTHLIKTRGQQVTLRCSPKSGHDTVSWYQQALGQGPQFIFQYYEEEERQRGNFPDRFSGHQFPNYSSELNVNALLLGDSALYLCASSLGWTSGTEQYFGPGTRLTVT.

The chain couples TRBV5-1 to TRBJ1-1; D is perhaps TRBD1 (6 bases). CDR3 length equals 14 residues. Per the germline V gene, CDR1 is SGHRS and CDR2 is YFSETQ. Deletions cut 3 bases from V and 6 bases from J, with 15 bases between. The chain's CDR3 is CASSSRQGRAEAFF. DNA of the CDR3: TGCGCCAGCAGCTCACGCCAGGGGAGAGCTGAAGCTTTCTTT.

This clone has more than one count but fewer than ten. Other nucleotide sequences from this sample produce the same CDR3. The CDR3 DNA is TGTGCCAGCAGTCGTGGACTAGCCTACGAGCAGTACTTC. This gives the protein CASSRGLAYEQYF. V gene TRBV5-4 combines with J gene TRBJ2-7, with TRBD2 matching 7 bases. J gave up 2 bases and V 5 bases, and 4 bases lay outside the gene matches. Germline values: CDR1 SGHNT, CDR2 YYREEE (reference sequence). This CDR3 has 13 amino acids.

The chain employs TRBV14 and TRBJ2-7, with 9 positions matching TRBD1. J gave up 2 bases and V 2 bases, and 4 bases lay outside the gene matches. Germline CDR1 SGHDN, CDR2 FVKESK. This CDR3 is built from 15 residues. The DNA of the CDR3 is TGTGCCAGCAGCCAATTTCGGACAGGGGCCTACGAGCAGTACTTC. Amino acids: CASSQFRTGAYEQYF. Full variable domain (outside the CDR3, taken from reference TRBV14 and TRBJ2-7): EAGVTQFPSHSVIEKGQTVTLRCDPISGHDNLYWYRRVMGKEIKFLLHFVKESKQDESGMPNNRFLAERTGGTYSTLKVQPAELEDSGVYFCASSQFRTGAYEQYFGPGTRLTVT.

The chain links TRBV6-5 to TRBJ1-2; D is possibly TRBD1 (6 bases). Trimming took 5 bases from V and 6 from J, leaving 16 bases between them. Germline CDR1 reads MNHEY; CDR2 reads SVGAGI. CDR3 length: 14 amino acids. CDR3 amino acids: CASSTTRGGHGYTF. CDR3 DNA sequence: TGTGCCAGCAGTACTACGCGAGGGGGACATGGCTACACCTTC.

This clone was counted a few times. V is TRBV4-3 and J is TRBJ1-2; 7 nucleotides align to TRBD1. There are 15 residues in the CDR3. In germline, CDR1 is LGHNA, CDR2 YSLEER. V trimming: 3 bases; J trimming: 4 bases; junction bases outside the gene matches: 8. CDR3 residues: CASSHFRTGTYGYTF. In DNA, the CDR3 is TGCGCCAGCAGCCACTTTAGGACAGGCACCTATGGCTACACCTTC.

The chain has TRBV27 and TRBJ2-3; D unclear. The germline CDR1 and CDR2 sequences are MNHEY and SMNVEV (reference sequence). CDR3 length: 13 amino acids. Trimming removed 4 bases from V and 2 bases from J, with 7 bases in between. CDR3 sequence reads: CASSWAFTDTQYF. The CDR3, as DNA: TGTGCCAGCAGTTGGGCCTTCACAGATACGCAGTATTTT.

V and J are TRBV18 and TRBJ2-1, with TRBD1 matching 10 bases. The CDR3 covers 14 residues. The J segment lost 7 bases and the V segment lost 2 bases, leaving 2 bases of the junction unmatched. In germline, CDR1 is KGHSH, CDR2 LQKENI. DNA of the CDR3: TGTGCCAGCTCACCAGGGGGACAGGGGAATGAGCAGTTCTTC. It encodes CASSPGGQGNEQFF. The whole variable domain, remainder taken from reference TRBV18 and TRBJ2-1, is NAGVMQNPRHLVRRRGQEARLRCSPMKGHSHVYWYRQLPEEGLKFMVYLQKENIIDESGMPKERFSAEFPKEGPSILRIQQVVRGDSAAYFCASSPGGQGNEQFFGPGTRLTVL.

This clone turned up a few times. The V and J genes are TRBV18 and TRBJ1-2; weak D call: TRBD1 (5 bases). Germline V lookup: CDR1 KGHSH, CDR2 LQKENI. CDR3 length: 16 residues. V lost 1 base to trimming and J lost 5 bases, with 17 bases between them. The CDR3 is CASSPLTARGGYGYTF. In DNA form, the CDR3 reads TGTGCCAGCTCACCACTGACAGCTCGGGGAGGTTATGGCTACACCTTC.

The chain uses TRBV5-5 and TRBJ1-1; weak D call: TRBD1 (6 bases). The CDR3 runs 16 residues. Trimming took off 4 bases at V and 1 base at J, with 17 bases between the two ends. The germline V gene encodes CDR1 SGHKS and CDR2 YYEKEE (reference sequence). The CDR3 loop reads CASSPAPRTANTEAFF. As DNA, the CDR3 is TGTGCCAGCAGCCCGGCCCCGAGGACAGCGAACACTGAAGCTTTCTTT.

This chain links TRBV19 with TRBJ2-6, with 7 bases identical to TRBD1. Trimming cost V 7 bases and J 5 bases; bases outside gene matches: 5. The CDR3 has 14 amino acids. In germline, CDR1 is LNHDA, CDR2 SQIVND (reference sequence). CDR3 region: CASNTGERANVLTF. The CDR3 DNA follows: TGTGCCAGTAATACAGGGGAAAGGGCCAACGTCCTGACTTTC.

This clone was counted a few times. The rearrangement uses TRBV19 and TRBJ1-5, with 7 nucleotides matching TRBD1. The CDR3 is 14 amino acids. V gave up 9 bases and J gave up 1 base; unmatched junction bases: 6. The germline V gene has CDR1 LNHDA and CDR2 SQIVND (reference sequence). The CDR3 sequence: CASRWTGSNQPQHF. The CDR3 DNA follows: TGTGCCAGCCGGTGGACAGGCAGCAATCAGCCCCAGCATTTT.

There are a few counts of this clone. The chain has TRBV27 and TRBJ2-1; TRBD2 matches 15 bases. Looked up from germline, CDR1 is MNHEY and CDR2 is SMNVEV (reference sequence). Trimming took 7 bases from V and 0 from J; bases not matched to a gene: 7. This CDR3 contains 18 residues. CDR3 residues: CASTGLAGGISSYNEQFF. The CDR3 DNA sequence: TGTGCCAGCACCGGACTAGCGGGGGGGATCAGCTCCTACAATGAGCAGTTCTTC.

J is TRBJ2-1 and V is TRBV11-1; 9 nucleotides agree with TRBD1. The V segment lost 5 bases and the J segment 8 bases; nucleotides outside the gene matches: 10. This CDR3 region has 15 residues. Germline V gives CDR1 SGHAT, CDR2 FQDESV (reference sequence). The chain's CDR3 is CASSHHRGLTDEQFF. The DNA for the CDR3 is TGTGCCAGCAGCCACCACAGGGGGCTTACGGATGAGCAGTTCTTC.

The CDR3, as DNA: TGTGCCAGCATGAGCAAGACAGGATCGAAACAAGAGACCCAGTACTTC. Translating it yields CASMSKTGSKQETQYF. The chain uses TRBV5-4 and TRBJ2-5; possibly TRBD1 for D (6 bases). This CDR3 is built from 16 residues. The germline V gene has CDR1 SGHNT and CDR2 YYREEE (reference sequence). Trimming shortened V by 6 bases and J by 2 bases, and 20 bases separated the two germline ends.

The chain has TRBV7-6 and TRBJ1-1; 8 bases are a match to TRBD1. CDR1 is SGHVS and CDR2 is FNYEAQ in the germline V gene. The CDR3 length is 12 residues. V dropped 4 bases and J dropped 8; count of bases not matched to a gene: 3. The CDR3 DNA reads TGTGCCAGCAGCTCAGGGGGCTGCGAAGCTTTCTTT. Amino acids: CASSSGGCEAFF.

This clone was observed a single time. The chain combines TRBV29-1 with TRBJ2-5; weak D call: TRBD1 (5 bases). Germline V CDR1 and CDR2: SQVTM, ANQGSEA. Trimming removed 7 bases from V and 4 bases from J, with 22 bases in between. The CDR3 extends over 15 amino acids. The CDR3 region is CSATKQGSVRETQYF. CDR3 sequence (DNA): TGCAGCGCCACAAAGCAGGGAAGCGTGCGAGAGACCCAGTACTTC.

In its sample, this clone was seen once. This chain connects TRBV5-1 to TRBJ2-3, with 9 nucleotides matching TRBD2. The CDR3 totals 16 residues. J was trimmed by 2 bases and V by 0 bases; bases with no gene match: 4. Germline CDR1 is SGHRS and CDR2 is YFSETQ. The CDR3 region has the DNA TGCGCCAGCAGCTTGGTGGGCGGGGGGGTCACAGATACGCAGTATTTT. Protein product: CASSLVGGGVTDTQYF.

The V gene is TRBV18, the J gene TRBJ2-5, with TRBD1 matching over 7 bases. Trimming took 1 base from V and 3 from J; bases not matched to a gene: 2. The CDR3 totals 14 residues. CDR1 is KGHSH and CDR2 is LQKENI in the germline V gene. The CDR3 nucleotides read TGTGCCAGCTCACCACGGCAGGGGGAAGAGACCCAGTACTTC. It specifies CASSPRQGEETQYF.

This clone has just one count. The chain combines TRBV2 with TRBJ2-4; D remains unclear. Germline V lookup: CDR1 SNHLY, CDR2 FYNNEI. V was pared by 4 bases and J by 13 bases, with 20 bases between. CDR3 length: 14 residues. In nucleotides, the CDR3 is TGTGCCAGCAGTGCATTCCGGCCCGAACTGGAGCAGTACTTC. Amino acid sequence: CASSAFRPELEQYF.

This rearrangement joins TRBV6-6 to TRBJ1-2; no firm D call. Germline CDR1 reads MNHNY; CDR2 reads SVGAGI (reference sequence). The CDR3 spans 14 residues. V shed 4 bases and J shed 2 bases, with 11 bases lying between them. The CDR3 spells CASSSNRLNYGYTF. DNA for the CDR3: TGTGCCAGCAGTTCCAACCGACTGAACTATGGCTACACCTTC.